The following is a T cell receptor beta chain sequence with its context. This sample was taken from a study of blood T cell repertoires in COVID-19. Across the study: The cDNA or gDNA used as material had been derived from T cells, B-cell-depleted T cells, or PBMCs.

The trim removed 2 bases at V and 5 bases at J, leaving 2 bases unmatched. This CDR3 spans 14 amino acids. CDR1 is SGHTA, CDR2 FQGNSA, per germline. Measured with immunoSEQ multiplex PCR; TCRdb has only the in-frame clones, and not every one. The sample has about 120,000 clones, 90% seen once. The source material was peripheral blood. The genes are TRBV7-2 and TRBJ1-5; 8 bases agree with TRBD1. The origin of this receptor is a woman aged 60-75 years with COVID-19, enrolled during active disease. The CDR3 is CASSLQQGDQPQHF. As DNA, the CDR3 is TGTGCCAGCAGCTTACAACAGGGGGATCAGCCCCAGCATTTT.